This T cell receptor (beta chain) was observed in a study of cytomegalovirus exposure and HLA in healthy donors. The data were produced by immunoSEQ multiplex PCR, yet TCRdb's version contains in-frame clones alone and is incomplete. The data hold about 170,000 clones, with over 85% observed a single time. A remark on this clone: Its cognate antigen is unknown.

The CDR3 is made up of 16 amino acids. CDR1 and CDR2 (germline): KGHSH, LQKENI. Trimming took off 0 bases at V and 4 bases at J, with 15 bases between the two ends. General study points: Rarity held for most TCR sequences, but there were some public TCRs that occurred in many donors.

Separation from the approximately 690-subject first cohort characterized the roughly 120-subject validation cohort, to which the donors belonged. V and J are TRBV18 and TRBJ1-1; D is perhaps TRBD1 (5 bases). The specimen sequenced was PBMCs. The sequence derives from a man younger than 35 in good health and CMV-seropositive. Here the CDR3 reads CASSPPQGGSFTEAFF. For the CDR3, the DNA is TGTGCCAGCTCACCACCGCAGGGAGGGTCGTTCACTGAAGCTTTCTTT.